This TCR beta chain was identified in a study of blood T cell repertoires in COVID-19. In the study overall: Acute-phase and convalescent COVID-19 samples originated in the United States, Italy and Spain. T cells, B-cell-depleted T cells, or PBMCs provided the cDNA or gDNA that served as material.

The trim removed 7 bases at V and 4 bases at J, leaving 6 bases unmatched. There are 13 residues in the CDR3. Assay: immunoSEQ multiplex PCR; the TCRdb copy retains only in-frame clones and omits some. The table records approximately 210,000 clones, around 88% of them present only once. Individuals aged about 18 to 100 years were recruited from some 26 US areas. Self-reported history from a screening survey and questionnaire set each donor's cohort. The genes are TRBV12-3 or TRBV12-4 and TRBJ1-1; 7 bases agree with TRBD1. Material for sequencing was PBMCs or T cells enriched from blood (not recorded which). This TCR was recovered from a woman in her forties or fifties with acute COVID-19. The CDR3 loop is CASTRNRGTEAFF. CDR3 bases: TGTGCCAGCACCAGAAACAGGGGCACTGAAGCTTTCTTT.